The sequence of this T cell receptor (beta chain) was determined in a study of blood T cells in healthy people across ages. The CDR3 runs 16 residues. From germline, CDR1 is SGDLS and CDR2 YYNGEE. Unmatched junction bases numbered 7, after V lost 0 bases and J lost 4 bases. Then a second PCR, running roughly 7 to 11 cycles, was carried out with a sample-barcoded 5' primer and a J-beta primer mix. Each CDR3 protein is one row after TCRdb ran MiXCR on the 5' RACE reads. The sample records roughly 680,000 distinct CDR3 sequences, more than 20% being singletons. This clonotype was observed a handful of times.

The sequenced sample was blood. The chain recombines TRBV9 with TRBJ2-5, with 9 bases aligning to TRBD2. This TCR was recovered from a man in his sixties or seventies in good health. The CDR3 nucleotides read TGTGCCAGCAGCGTAGGGGGTAGCGGGAGAATAGAGACCCAGTACTTC. This encodes CASSVGGSGRIETQYF.